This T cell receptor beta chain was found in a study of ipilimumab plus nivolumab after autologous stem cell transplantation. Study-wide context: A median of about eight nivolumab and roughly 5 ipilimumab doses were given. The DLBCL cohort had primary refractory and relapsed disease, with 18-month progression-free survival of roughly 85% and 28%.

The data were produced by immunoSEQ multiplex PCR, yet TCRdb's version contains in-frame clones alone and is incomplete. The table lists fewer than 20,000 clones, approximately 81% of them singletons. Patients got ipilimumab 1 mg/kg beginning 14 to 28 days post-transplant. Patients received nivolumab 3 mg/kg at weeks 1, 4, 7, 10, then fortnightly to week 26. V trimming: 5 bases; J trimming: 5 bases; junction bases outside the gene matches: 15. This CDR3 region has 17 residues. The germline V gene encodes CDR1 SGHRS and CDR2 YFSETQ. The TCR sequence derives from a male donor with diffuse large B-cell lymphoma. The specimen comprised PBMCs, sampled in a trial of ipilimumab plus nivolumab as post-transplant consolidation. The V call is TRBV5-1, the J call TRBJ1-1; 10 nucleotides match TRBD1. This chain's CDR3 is CASSSFKTGGERTEAFF. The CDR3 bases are TGCGCCAGCAGTTCGTTTAAGACAGGGGGCGAGAGGACTGAAGCTTTCTTT.